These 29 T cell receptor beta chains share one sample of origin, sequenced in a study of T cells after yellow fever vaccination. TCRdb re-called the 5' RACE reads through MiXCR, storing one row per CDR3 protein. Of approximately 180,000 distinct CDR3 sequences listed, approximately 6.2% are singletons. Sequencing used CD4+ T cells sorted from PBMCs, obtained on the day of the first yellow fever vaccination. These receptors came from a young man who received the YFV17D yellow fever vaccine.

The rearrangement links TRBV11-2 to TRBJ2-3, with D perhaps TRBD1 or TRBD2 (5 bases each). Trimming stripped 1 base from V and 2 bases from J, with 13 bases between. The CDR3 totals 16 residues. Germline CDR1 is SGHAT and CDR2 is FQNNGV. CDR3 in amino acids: CASSLVRGPPTDTQYF. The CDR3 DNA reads TGTGCCAGCAGCTTAGTGAGGGGCCCCCCCACAGATACGCAGTATTTT.

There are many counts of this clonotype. The CDR3 DNA reads as TGTGCCACCAGGGGAGACATCCAAGAGACCCAGTACTTC. Its translation: CATRGDIQETQYF. The chain uses TRBV2 and TRBJ2-5; D perhaps matches TRBD1 (6 bases). The V end lost 10 bases, the J end lost 1 base, and 13 bases lay between the germline ends. The CDR3 spans 13 residues. Per germline, CDR1 SNHLY and CDR2 FYNNEI.

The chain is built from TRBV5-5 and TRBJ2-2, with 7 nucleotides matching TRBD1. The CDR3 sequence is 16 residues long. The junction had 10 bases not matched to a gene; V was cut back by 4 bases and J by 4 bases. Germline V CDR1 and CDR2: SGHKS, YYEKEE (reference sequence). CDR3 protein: CASSTLQGLGTGELFF. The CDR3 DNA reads TGTGCCAGCAGCACCTTACAGGGGCTAGGCACCGGGGAGCTGTTTTTT.

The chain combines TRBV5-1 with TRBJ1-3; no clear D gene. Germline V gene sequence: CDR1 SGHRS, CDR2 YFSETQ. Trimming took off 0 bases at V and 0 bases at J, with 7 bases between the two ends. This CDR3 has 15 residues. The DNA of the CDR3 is TGCGCCAGCAGCTTGGATGGCGGCTCTGGAAACACCATATATTTT. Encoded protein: CASSLDGGSGNTIYF.

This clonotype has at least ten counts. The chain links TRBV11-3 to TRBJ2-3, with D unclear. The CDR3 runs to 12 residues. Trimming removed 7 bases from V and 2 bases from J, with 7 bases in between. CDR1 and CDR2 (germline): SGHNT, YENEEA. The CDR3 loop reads CASKGNTDTQYF. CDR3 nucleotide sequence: TGTGCCAGCAAAGGGAACACAGATACGCAGTATTTT.

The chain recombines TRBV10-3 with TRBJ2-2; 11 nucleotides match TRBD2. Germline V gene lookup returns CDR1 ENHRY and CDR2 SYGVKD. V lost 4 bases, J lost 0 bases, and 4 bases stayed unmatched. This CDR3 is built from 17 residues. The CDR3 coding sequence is TGTGCCATCAGTGCTAGCGGGGGGATTTCGAACACCGGGGAGCTGTTTTTT. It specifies CAISASGGISNTGELFF.

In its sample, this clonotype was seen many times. The CDR3 is CASSPSGRGDINEQFF. CDR3 bases: TGTGCCAGCAGCCCCTCGGGGCGGGGGGACATAAATGAGCAGTTCTTC. The chain employs TRBV4-2 and TRBJ2-1, with 8 bases that match TRBD2. The CDR3 length is 16 residues. Trimming removed 4 bases from V and 7 bases from J; junction bases left unmatched: 12. Germline lookup yields CDR1 LGHNA and CDR2 YNFKEQ.

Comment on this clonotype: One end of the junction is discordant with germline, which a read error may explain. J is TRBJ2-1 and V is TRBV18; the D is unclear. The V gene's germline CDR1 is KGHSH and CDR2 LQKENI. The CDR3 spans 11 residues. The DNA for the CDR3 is TGTACCAGCTCACCCTACAATGAGCAGTTCTTC. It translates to CTSSPYNEQFF.

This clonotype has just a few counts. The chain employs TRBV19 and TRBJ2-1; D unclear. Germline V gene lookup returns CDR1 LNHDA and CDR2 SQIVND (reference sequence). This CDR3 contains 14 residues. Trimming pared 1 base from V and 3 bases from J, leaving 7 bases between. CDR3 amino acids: CASSIGLDYNEQFF. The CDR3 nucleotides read TGTGCCAGTAGTATAGGTCTGGACTACAATGAGCAGTTCTTC.

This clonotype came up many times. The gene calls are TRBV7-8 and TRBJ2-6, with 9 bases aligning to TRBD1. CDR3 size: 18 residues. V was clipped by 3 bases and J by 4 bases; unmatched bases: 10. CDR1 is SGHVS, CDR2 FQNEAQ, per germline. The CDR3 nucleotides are TGTGCCAGCAGCTTGGTGGGCGGGACAGGGATCGGGGCCAACGTCCTGACTTTC. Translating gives CASSLVGGTGIGANVLTF. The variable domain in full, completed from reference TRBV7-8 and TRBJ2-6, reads GAGVSQSPRYKVAKRGQDVALRCDPISGHVSLFWYQQALGQGPEFLTYFQNEAQLDKSGLPSDRFFAERPEGSVSTLKIQRTQQEDSAVYLCASSLVGGTGIGANVLTFGAGSRLTVL.

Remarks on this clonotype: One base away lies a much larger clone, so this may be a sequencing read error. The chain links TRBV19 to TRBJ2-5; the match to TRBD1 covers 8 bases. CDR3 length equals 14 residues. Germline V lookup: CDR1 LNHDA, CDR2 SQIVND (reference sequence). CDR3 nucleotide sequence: TGTGCCAGTAGTATAGGAGACAGGGGAGAGACCCAGAACTTC. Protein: CASSIGDRGETQNF.

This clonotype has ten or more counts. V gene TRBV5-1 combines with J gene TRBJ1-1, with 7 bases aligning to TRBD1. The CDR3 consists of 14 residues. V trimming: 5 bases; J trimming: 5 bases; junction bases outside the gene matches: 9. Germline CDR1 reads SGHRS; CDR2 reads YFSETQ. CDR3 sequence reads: CASRFTGARTEAFF. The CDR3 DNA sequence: TGCGCCAGCAGATTTACAGGGGCGCGGACTGAAGCTTTCTTT.

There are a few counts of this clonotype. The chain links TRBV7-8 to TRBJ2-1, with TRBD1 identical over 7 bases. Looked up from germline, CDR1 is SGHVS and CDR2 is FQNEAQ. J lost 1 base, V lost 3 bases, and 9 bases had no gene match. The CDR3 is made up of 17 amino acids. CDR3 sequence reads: CASSFLTGTASYNEQFF. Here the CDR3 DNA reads TGTGCCAGCAGCTTTCTGACAGGGACGGCGTCCTACAATGAGCAGTTCTTC.

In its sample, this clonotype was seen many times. The CDR3 protein is CASSSPGSGRETQYF. For the CDR3, the DNA is TGTGCCAGCAGTTCCCCGGGGTCGGGGAGGGAGACCCAGTACTTC. The chain joins TRBV6-5 to TRBJ2-5; weak D call: TRBD2 (6 bases). The CDR3 spans 15 residues. Germline CDR1 is MNHEY and CDR2 is SVGAGI. Trimming took 4 bases from V and 5 from J, leaving 17 bases between them.

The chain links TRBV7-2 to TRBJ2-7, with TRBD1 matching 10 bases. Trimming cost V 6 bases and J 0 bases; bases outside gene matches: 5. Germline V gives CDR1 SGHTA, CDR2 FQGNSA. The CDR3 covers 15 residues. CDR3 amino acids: CASSLGQGFSYEQYV. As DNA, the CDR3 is TGTGCCAGCAGTTTGGGACAGGGGTTCTCCTACGAGCAGTACGTC.

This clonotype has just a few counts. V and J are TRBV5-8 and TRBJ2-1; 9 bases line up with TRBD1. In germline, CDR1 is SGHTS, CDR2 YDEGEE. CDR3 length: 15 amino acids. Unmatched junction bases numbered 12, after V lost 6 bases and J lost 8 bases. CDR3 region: CASIYTGTGNDEQFF. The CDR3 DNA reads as TGTGCCAGCATCTACACCGGGACAGGGAACGATGAGCAGTTCTTC. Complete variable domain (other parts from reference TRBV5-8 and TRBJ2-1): EAGVTQSPTHLIKTRGQQATLRCSPISGHTSVYWYQQALGLGLQFLLWYDEGEERNRGNFPPRFSGRQFPNYSSELNVNALELEDSALYLCASIYTGTGNDEQFFGPGTRLTVL.

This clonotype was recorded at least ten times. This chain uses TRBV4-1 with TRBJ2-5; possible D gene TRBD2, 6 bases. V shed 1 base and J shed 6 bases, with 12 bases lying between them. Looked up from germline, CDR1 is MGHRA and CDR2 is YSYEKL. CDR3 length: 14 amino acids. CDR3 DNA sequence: TGCGCCAGCAGCCAAGTCGGGGGATGGCAGACCCAGTACTTC. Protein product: CASSQVGGWQTQYF.

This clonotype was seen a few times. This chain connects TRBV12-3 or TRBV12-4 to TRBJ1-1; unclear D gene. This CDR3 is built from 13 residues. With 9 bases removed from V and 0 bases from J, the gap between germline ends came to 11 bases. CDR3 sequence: CASQLGMNTEAFF. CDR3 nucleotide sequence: TGTGCCAGTCAGTTGGGGATGAACACTGAAGCTTTCTTT.

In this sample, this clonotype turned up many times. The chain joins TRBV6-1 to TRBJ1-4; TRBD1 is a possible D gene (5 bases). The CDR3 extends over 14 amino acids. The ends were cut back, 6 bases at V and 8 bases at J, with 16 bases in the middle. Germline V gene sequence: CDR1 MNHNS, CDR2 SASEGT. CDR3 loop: CASSPARGYEKLFF. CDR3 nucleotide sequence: TGTGCCAGCAGCCCGGCGAGGGGATACGAAAAACTGTTTTTT.

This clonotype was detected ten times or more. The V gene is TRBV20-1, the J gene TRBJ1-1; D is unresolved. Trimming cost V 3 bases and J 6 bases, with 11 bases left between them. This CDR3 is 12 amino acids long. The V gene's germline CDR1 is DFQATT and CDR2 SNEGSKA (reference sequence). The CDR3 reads CSASAPSAEAFF. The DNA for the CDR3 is TGCAGTGCTAGTGCACCGTCGGCTGAAGCTTTCTTT.

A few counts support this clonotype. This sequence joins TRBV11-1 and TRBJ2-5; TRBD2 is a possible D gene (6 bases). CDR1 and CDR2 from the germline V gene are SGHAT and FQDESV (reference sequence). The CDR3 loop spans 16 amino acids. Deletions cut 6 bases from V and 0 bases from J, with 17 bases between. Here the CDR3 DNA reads TGTGCCAGCAGTTCGGGACTTACAAAGTACCAAGAGACCCAGTACTTC. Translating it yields CASSSGLTKYQETQYF.

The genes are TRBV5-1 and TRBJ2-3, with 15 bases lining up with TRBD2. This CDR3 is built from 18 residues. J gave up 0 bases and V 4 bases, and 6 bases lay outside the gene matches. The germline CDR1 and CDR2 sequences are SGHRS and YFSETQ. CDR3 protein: CASSTQGLAGGSTDTQYF. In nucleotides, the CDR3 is TGCGCCAGCAGCACACAGGGACTAGCGGGGGGTAGCACAGATACGCAGTATTTT.

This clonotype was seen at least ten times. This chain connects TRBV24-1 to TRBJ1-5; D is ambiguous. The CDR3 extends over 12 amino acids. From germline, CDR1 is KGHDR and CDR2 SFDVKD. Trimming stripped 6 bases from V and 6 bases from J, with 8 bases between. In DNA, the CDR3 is TGTGCCACCAGTACGGGAAGTCAGCCCCAGCATTTT. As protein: CATSTGSQPQHF.

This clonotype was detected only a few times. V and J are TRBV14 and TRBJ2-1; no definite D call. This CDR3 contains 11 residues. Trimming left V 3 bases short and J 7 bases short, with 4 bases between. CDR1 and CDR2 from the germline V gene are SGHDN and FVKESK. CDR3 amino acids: CASSQRNEQFF. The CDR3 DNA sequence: TGTGCCAGCAGCCAGCGTAATGAGCAGTTCTTC.

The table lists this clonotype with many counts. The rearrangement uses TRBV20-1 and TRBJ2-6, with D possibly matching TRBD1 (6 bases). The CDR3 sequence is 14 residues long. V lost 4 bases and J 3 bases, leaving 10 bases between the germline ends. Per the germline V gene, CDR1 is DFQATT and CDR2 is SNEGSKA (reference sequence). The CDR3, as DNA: TGCAGTGCTACACAGGGAAGTGGGGCCAACGTCCTGACTTTC. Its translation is CSATQGSGANVLTF.

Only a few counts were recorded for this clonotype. CDR3 coding DNA: TGTGCCAGCAGCTTAGGGAGCGACACTGAAGCTTTCTTT. Amino acid sequence: CASSLGSDTEAFF. This chain connects TRBV11-1 to TRBJ1-1; D is uncertain. This CDR3 spans 13 amino acids. CDR1 SGHAT and CDR2 FQDESV come from the germline V gene (reference sequence). Trimming left V 1 base short and J 3 bases short, with 6 bases between.

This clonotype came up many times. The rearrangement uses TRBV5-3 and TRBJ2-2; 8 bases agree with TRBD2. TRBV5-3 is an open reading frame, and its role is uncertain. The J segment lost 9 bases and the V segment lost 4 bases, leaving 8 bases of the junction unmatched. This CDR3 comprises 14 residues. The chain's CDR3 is CARSLSGGRRELFF. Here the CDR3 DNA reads TGTGCCAGAAGCCTCAGCGGGGGAAGGCGGGAGCTGTTTTTT.

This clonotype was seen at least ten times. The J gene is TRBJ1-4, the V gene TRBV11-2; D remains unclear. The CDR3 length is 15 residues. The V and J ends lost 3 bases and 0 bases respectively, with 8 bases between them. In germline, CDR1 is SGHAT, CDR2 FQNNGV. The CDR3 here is CASSLGGTTNEKLFF. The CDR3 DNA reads TGTGCCAGCAGCTTGGGTGGGACAACTAATGAAAAACTGTTTTTT.

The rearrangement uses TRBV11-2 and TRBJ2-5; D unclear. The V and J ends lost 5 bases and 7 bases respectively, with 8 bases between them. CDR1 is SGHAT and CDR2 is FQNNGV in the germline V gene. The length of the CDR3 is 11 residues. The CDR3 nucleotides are TGTGCCAGCAGCCCTACGGGGACCCAGTACTTC. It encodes CASSPTGTQYF.